The entry below gives a single TCR beta chain sequence along with its context. There is no known antigen for this receptor. Base-call qualities are not available, and no considerably larger clone is one nucleotide away. Trimming removed 2 bases from V and 6 bases from J, leaving 7 bases between the germline ends. The germline V gene (reference sequence) yields GTSNPN for CDR1 and SVGIG for CDR2. CDR3 length: 12 amino acids, cysteine to phenylalanine. Only the CDR3 portion is preserved as DNA: 36 bases, with reading frame beginning at the first base. The data were taken from a study of blood T cells in healthy people across ages (dated by TCRdb to about 2015). Background for the entire study: In model experiments, template switching captured roughly one uniquely barcoded TCR beta cDNA molecule for every two T cells. Four age groups were formed from the donors: young (average about 16 years), middle-aged (around 39), aged (under 70) and long-lived (about 80). Age-related changes in TCR beta repertoire diversity were measured in the study by deep sequencing normalized with unique cDNA molecular identifiers. Two additional independent replicas of 1 million unique cDNA reads from the same blood draw were analyzed for two donors (one aged 18 to 29 and one aged 80 or older).

Beyond this particular receptor, the publication reports: Conclusive comparison of naive and antigen-experienced compartments was prevented by the profiling of bulk unsorted PBMCs. Because the CMV infection status of the donors was unknown, age-related changes in expanded clonotypes may potentially have been confounded. Observed TCR beta diversity correlated strongly with the percentage of naive T cells measured by flow cytometry. Observed TCR beta diversity per million T cells fell roughly linearly with age, and a significant reduction was already apparent by age around 40. Estimates of total diversity based on one million sequenced T cells were considered lower bounds and underestimates. Compared with the aged group, the long-lived group had more naive CD4+ T cells, fewer expanded clones and increased TCR diversity, a pattern suggesting age selection.

The donors were roughly 39 Caucasian individuals from Russia, aged roughly 6 to 100 years, who were systemically healthy. About 9.6 milliliters of peripheral blood were collected from each donor into EDTA-treated Vacutainer tubes. Ficoll-Paque density-gradient centrifugation was used to isolate PBMCs, with at least 7 million per sample. Total RNA was extracted from PBMCs with Trizol reagent, with at least 5 micrograms obtained per sample. For every donor, an aliquot of PBMCs went through flow cytometry to measure the percentages of naive CD45RAhigh/CD27high T cells. Library prep was done by 5' RACE. The sequencing machine was an Illumina HiSeq 2500. A second roughly 7 to 11 cycle PCR used a sample-barcoded 5' primer and a J-beta primer mix. A unique molecular identifier was introduced onto each TCR beta cDNA molecule by a template-switch 5' adaptor carrying 12 random nucleotides. Each sample yielded at least 2.5 million CDR3-containing paired-end reads. First-strand cDNA was synthesized from all RNA with the Mint cDNA synthesis kit, primed by a TRBC-specific oligonucleotide. After uracil-DNA glycosylase treatment, a first 18-cycle PCR used universal primers M1SS and BC2_uni_R on all cDNA. Concerning the study's data processing: For normalization, 1 million high-quality reads were randomly selected from each sample, with every read carrying a distinct molecular identifier. Instead of being binned into consensus sequences, reads that shared molecular identifiers were thrown out. CDR3 identification, clonotype clustering and error correction used MiTCR with a Q25 quality threshold and the strictest error-elimination algorithm. Lower-bound total TCR beta diversity was estimated with a nonparametric unseen species model using Euler transformation. TCRdb passed the public sequencing reads through fastp at Q25 and MiXCR, retaining productive beta sequences. Each record represents a unique CDR3 protein, reported with the most common genes and DNA among its rows. The V and J calls were not made by the authors but by TCRdb's processing. For this sample the table gives more than 500,000 distinct CDR3 sequences, of which about 26% were detected only once. Clones ranked in the top ten supply approximately 3.7% of the sample.

This sample was shared with a second study, whose subject was T cells of mothers and their children. Drawing on the second study: Nine systemically healthy Caucasian individuals, comprising three mothers and their six children, were included as donors. cDNA synthesis consumed the entire amount of extracted RNA, loaded at approximately 1.6 ug RNA in each 15 ul reaction. Sample barcodes and 2-4 random nucleotides were added via the M1S primer in the second PCR. More than 9 million TCR beta CDR3 reads were obtained from each mother, and roughly 3 million reads were obtained from each child. In both related and unrelated pairs, thymic selection shapes the output of TCR recombination in a similar way, with inherited differences having only a minor effect. Normalized repertoire overlap was always found to be slightly, but never significantly, higher in related mother-child pairs than in unrelated mother-child pairs. No persistent microchimeric T cell clones were found, with a detection sensitivity of approximately 100 clones per million clonotypes. Deep NGS was used in the study to compare the TCR beta repertoires of mothers and children and to look for features that separate related mother-child pairs from unrelated individuals. On average, the children were about 10 +/- 4 years old, while the mothers were about 40 +/- 4 years old. After adapter ligation was performed with NEBNext reagents, the libraries were sequenced on an Illumina HiSeq 2000 with 100+100 nt paired-end reads. Mother and child libraries were prepared a month apart and sequenced in separate runs to prevent cross-contamination. For each donor, somewhere between roughly 450,000 and 2,100,000 distinct TCR beta clonotypes were identified. Naive TCR beta clonotypes were estimated from low-frequency clonotypes matched to each donor's FACS-determined naive share, without sorting.

Sequencing input: blood. The sequence is built from TRBV30 and TRBJ1-4; TRBD1 is perhaps the D gene, given 6 matching bases. This clonotype originated in a boy aged 2 to 9 in good health. CDR3 reads: CAWSSGDEKLFF. The bases are TGTGCCTGGAGTTCAGGGGATGAAAAACTGTTTTTT.